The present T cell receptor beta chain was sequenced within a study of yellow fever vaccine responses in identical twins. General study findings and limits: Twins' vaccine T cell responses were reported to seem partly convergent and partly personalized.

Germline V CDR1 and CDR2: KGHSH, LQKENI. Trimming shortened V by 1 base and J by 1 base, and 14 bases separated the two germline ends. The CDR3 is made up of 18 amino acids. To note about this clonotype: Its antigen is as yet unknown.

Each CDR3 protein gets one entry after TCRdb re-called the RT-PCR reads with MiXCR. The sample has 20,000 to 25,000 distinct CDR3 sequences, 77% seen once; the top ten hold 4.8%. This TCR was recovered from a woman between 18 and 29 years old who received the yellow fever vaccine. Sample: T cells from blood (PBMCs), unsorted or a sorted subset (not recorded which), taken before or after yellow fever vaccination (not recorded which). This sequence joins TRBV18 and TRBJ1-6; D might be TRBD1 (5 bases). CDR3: CASSPLSGGRSYNSPLHF. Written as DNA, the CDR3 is TGTGCCAGCTCACCACTCTCCGGGGGAAGATCCTATAATTCACCCCTCCACTTT. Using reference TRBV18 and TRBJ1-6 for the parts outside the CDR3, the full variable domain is NAGVMQNPRHLVRRRGQEARLRCSPMKGHSHVYWYRQLPEEGLKFMVYLQKENIIDESGMPKERFSAEFPKEGPSILRIQQVVRGDSAAYFCASSPLSGGRSYNSPLHFGNGTRLTVT.